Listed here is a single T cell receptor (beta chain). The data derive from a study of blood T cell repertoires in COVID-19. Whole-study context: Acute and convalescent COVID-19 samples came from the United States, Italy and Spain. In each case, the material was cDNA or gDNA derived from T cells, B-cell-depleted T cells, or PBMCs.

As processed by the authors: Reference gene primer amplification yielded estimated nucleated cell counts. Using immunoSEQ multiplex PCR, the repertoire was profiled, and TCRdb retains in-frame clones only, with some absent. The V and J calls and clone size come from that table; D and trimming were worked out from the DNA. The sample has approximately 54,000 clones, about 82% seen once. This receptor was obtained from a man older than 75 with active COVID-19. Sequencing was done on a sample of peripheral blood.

The CDR3 DNA follows: TGTGCCAGCAGTTTATGGGCGGGGGGCGGTGGAAACACCATATATTTT. Translation: CASSLWAGGGGNTIYF. This chain uses TRBV28 with TRBJ1-3, with TRBD1 as a possible D gene (6 bases). The V end lost 0 bases, the J end lost 3 bases, and 12 bases lay between the germline ends. This CDR3 comprises 16 residues. The germline V gene encodes CDR1 MDHEN and CDR2 SYDVKM.